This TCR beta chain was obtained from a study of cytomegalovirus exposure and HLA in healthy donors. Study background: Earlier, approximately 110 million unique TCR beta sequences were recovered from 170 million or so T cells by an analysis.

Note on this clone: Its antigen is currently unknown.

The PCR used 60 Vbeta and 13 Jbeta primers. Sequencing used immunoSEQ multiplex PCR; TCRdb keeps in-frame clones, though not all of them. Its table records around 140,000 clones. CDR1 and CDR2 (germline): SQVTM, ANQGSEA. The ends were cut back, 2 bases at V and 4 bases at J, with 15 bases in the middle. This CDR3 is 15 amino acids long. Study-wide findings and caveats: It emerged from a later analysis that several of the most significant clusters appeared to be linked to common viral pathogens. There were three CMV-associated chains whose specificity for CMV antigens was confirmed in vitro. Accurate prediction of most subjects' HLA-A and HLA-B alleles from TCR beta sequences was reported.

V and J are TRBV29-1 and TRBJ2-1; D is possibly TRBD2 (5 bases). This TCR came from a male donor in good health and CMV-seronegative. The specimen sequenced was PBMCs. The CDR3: CSVEQTEAYYNEQFF. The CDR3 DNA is TGCAGCGTTGAACAGACGGAGGCCTATTACAATGAGCAGTTCTTC.